This TCR beta chain appears in the sequencing data of a study of blood T cell repertoires in COVID-19. Study in general: Italy, Spain and the United States were the sources of the convalescent and acute COVID-19 samples.

Patients of the Seattle cohort, enrolled during active infection, were followed longitudinally. Sequencing was performed with immunoSEQ multiplex PCR; in TCRdb, only in-frame clones are kept and a portion is missing. The data hold 250,000 to 300,000 clones, with about 87% observed a single time. J lost 0 bases, V lost 4 bases, and 3 bases had no gene match. This CDR3 region has 14 residues. From germline, CDR1 is SGHRS and CDR2 YFSETQ. This sequence originates from a woman in her 70s with COVID-19, enrolled during active disease. The sequenced sample consisted of peripheral blood. The chain couples TRBV5-1 to TRBJ2-7; 8 bases agree with TRBD1. CDR3: CASSHGTGSYEQYF. CDR3 nucleotide sequence: TGCGCCAGCAGCCATGGGACAGGCTCCTACGAGCAGTACTTC. Together with reference TRBV5-1 and TRBJ2-7, the CDR3 gives the full variable domain: KAGVTQTPRYLIKTRGQQVTLSCSPISGHRSVSWYQQTPGQGLQFLFEYFSETQRNKGNFPGRFSGRQFSNSRSEMNVSTLELGDSALYLCASSHGTGSYEQYFGPGTRLTVT.